The 8 T cell receptor beta chains in this list originate from one sample, sequenced in a study of T cell changes during pregnancy in multiple sclerosis. TCRdb's copy holds only in-frame clones and misses some; the assay was immunoSEQ multiplex PCR. The sample shows about 69,000 clones, 90% to 95% of them seen only once. The source was CD4+ T cells from peripheral blood mononuclear cells, collected in the third trimester of pregnancy. The receptors come from a female donor in good health, enrolled as a control in a pregnancy study.

The V and J genes are TRBV5-4 and TRBJ2-3, with 11 bases identical to TRBD2. This CDR3 spans 15 amino acids. Germline lookup yields CDR1 SGHNT and CDR2 YYREEE (reference sequence). V was pared by 2 bases and J by 4 bases, with 3 bases of the junction left unmatched. Here the CDR3 reads CASSFLAGGSDTQYF. The CDR3 DNA sequence: TGTGCCAGCAGCTTCTTAGCGGGGGGGTCAGATACGCAGTATTTT.

CDR3 in DNA: TGTGCCAGCTCACCTAAGGAGTTGAACACTGAAGCTTTCTTT. It specifies CASSPKELNTEAFF. V gene TRBV18 combines with J gene TRBJ1-1, with D unclear. CDR3 size: 14 residues. Germline CDR1 and CDR2: KGHSH and LQKENI. The V end lost 3 bases, the J end lost 0 bases, and 8 bases lay between the germline ends.

V usage is TRBV5-1 and J usage is TRBJ2-7; 7 nucleotides align to TRBD1. Germline assignment: CDR1 SGHRS and CDR2 YFSETQ. With 0 bases clipped from V and 0 bases from J, the junction kept 3 bases outside the gene matches. This CDR3 comprises 15 residues. The CDR3 coding sequence is TGCGCCAGCAGCTTGGAGACAGGGTTCTCCTACGAGCAGTACTTC. It encodes CASSLETGFSYEQYF. Looking up the rest from reference TRBV5-1 and TRBJ2-7 gives the full variable domain: KAGVTQTPRYLIKTRGQQVTLSCSPISGHRSVSWYQQTPGQGLQFLFEYFSETQRNKGNFPGRFSGRQFSNSRSEMNVSTLELGDSALYLCASSLETGFSYEQYFGPGTRLTVT.

The chain couples TRBV4-2 to TRBJ2-2, with unresolved D. Trimming removed 4 bases from V and 0 bases from J, with 9 bases in between. CDR3 length: 15 residues. Germline assignment: CDR1 LGHNA and CDR2 YNFKEQ. Here the CDR3 reads CASSPYTTNTGELFF. The CDR3 DNA reads as TGTGCCAGCAGCCCTTACACCACGAACACCGGGGAGCTGTTTTTT.

The chain employs TRBV27 and TRBJ1-6; the match to TRBD1 covers 8 bases. Germline CDR1 reads MNHEY; CDR2 reads SMNVEV (reference sequence). This CDR3 spans 15 amino acids. The junction had 9 bases not matched to a gene; V was cut back by 10 bases and J by 4 bases. Here the CDR3 reads CATSDRGPYNSPLHF. CDR3 coding DNA: TGTGCCACCTCAGACAGGGGCCCTTATAATTCACCCCTCCACTTT.

The chain is built from TRBV5-5 and TRBJ1-2; tentatively, D is TRBD1 (5 bases). Germline assignment: CDR1 SGHKS and CDR2 YYEKEE (reference sequence). V was cut by 4 bases and J by 1 base, with 11 bases left in between. The CDR3 is 14 amino acids. The CDR3, as DNA: TGTGCCAGCAGCCCGCCGGGGGTTAACTATGGCTACACCTTC. It is translated as CASSPPGVNYGYTF.

The chain links TRBV7-2 to TRBJ1-2; 9 bases are a match to TRBD1. V dropped 5 bases and J dropped 7; count of bases not matched to a gene: 8. CDR1 is SGHTA, CDR2 FQGNSA, per germline. The CDR3 totals 14 residues. The CDR3 bases are TGTGCCAGCAGCGCTCGGGACAGGGAGGGTGGCTACACCTTC. Translation gives CASSARDREGGYTF.

This rearrangement joins TRBV7-9 to TRBJ2-7; unclear D gene. V gave up 6 bases and J gave up 1 base, with 13 bases separating them. CDR1 is SEHNR, CDR2 FQNEAQ, per germline (reference sequence). The CDR3 has 14 amino acids. This CDR3 is CASSPQRGSYEQYF. As DNA, the CDR3 is TGTGCCAGCAGTCCCCAGCGTGGGTCCTACGAGCAGTACTTC.